This T cell receptor beta chain is drawn from a study of blood T cell repertoires in COVID-19. Study at large: Donors in the United States, Italy and Spain gave samples during acute or convalescent COVID-19.

V shed 5 bases and J 2 bases; nucleotides not matched to a gene: 6. The germline gives CDR1 SEHNR, CDR2 FQNEAQ (reference sequence). This CDR3 has 14 residues. Per the authors' pipeline: Reference gene primer amplification in the assay estimated nucleated cell counts. Here immunoSEQ multiplex PCR was the method, and the copy in TCRdb shows in-frame clones only, minus some. The V and J calls and clone size are taken from that table; D and trimming were inferred from the DNA. The sample lists around 130,000 clones, approximately 71% occurring once. This chain links TRBV7-9 with TRBJ2-7, with 7 positions matching TRBD1. The sequencing sample was made of peripheral blood. This receptor was obtained from a human donor in a cohort sampled during active COVID-19. The CDR3 spells CASSQHGQAYEQYF. DNA of the CDR3: TGTGCCAGCAGCCAGCACGGACAGGCCTACGAGCAGTACTTC.